This is a list of T cell receptor beta chains from one sample in a study of blood T cell repertoires in COVID-19. Profiling relied on immunoSEQ multiplex PCR, and the TCRdb table lists in-frame clones only, not all of them. This table holds about 240,000 clones, 80% to 85% found once. Sequencing was performed on peripheral blood. Receptors originate from a woman older than 75 with COVID-19, enrolled during active disease. CDR3s include the opening cysteine and the closing phenylalanine or tryptophan. Each record gives: V gene, CDR3 protein.

V: TRBV10-3; CDR3: CAISPTGASTDTQYF
V: TRBV5-1; CDR3: CASSPGQGAGGEAFF
V: TRBV11-3; CDR3: CASSPRGGNTEAFF
V: TRBV15; CDR3: CATSSVAGTGGMYF
V: TRBV12-3/TRBV12-4; CDR3: CASSPAGADTQYF
V: TRBV6-5; CDR3: CATRDSSTDTQYF
V: TRBV6-2/TRBV6-3; CDR3: CASSYQQGQPQHF
V: TRBV9; CDR3: CASSEAGSTDTQYF
V: TRBV10-3; CDR3: CAIRIQSGRNTGELFF
V: TRBV6-5; CDR3: CASSYRGPSGANVLTF
V: TRBV19; CDR3: CASSVSGRVDTQYF
V: TRBV7-6; CDR3: CASSLAGTSQETQYF
V: TRBV5-4; CDR3: CASSSDRGYTGELFF
V: TRBV7-8; CDR3: CASSLARSGRINQPQHF
V: TRBV5-1; CDR3: CASSLAPIGNTEAFF
V: TRBV10-2; CDR3: CASSATGDYGYTF
V: TRBV27; CDR3: CAGSTWTGVTMRGYTF
V: TRBV27; CDR3: CASSLSAVVNNEKLFF
V: TRBV4-1; CDR3: CASSSPGQGHYEQYF
V: TRBV6-2/TRBV6-3; CDR3: CASSLANEQFF
V: TRBV6-5; CDR3: CASSSGSASTEAFF
V: TRBV9; CDR3: CASRAGVGNYGYTF
V: TRBV9; CDR3: CASSATGANTGELFF
V: TRBV5-1; CDR3: CASSLAGQSGNTIYF
V: TRBV7-7; CDR3: CASSLGSGYEQYF
V: TRBV5-1; CDR3: CASSLAVSGGFTGELFF
V: TRBV7-9; CDR3: CASSLDRSGGNTIYF
V: TRBV30; CDR3: CAWRGNRVTGELFF